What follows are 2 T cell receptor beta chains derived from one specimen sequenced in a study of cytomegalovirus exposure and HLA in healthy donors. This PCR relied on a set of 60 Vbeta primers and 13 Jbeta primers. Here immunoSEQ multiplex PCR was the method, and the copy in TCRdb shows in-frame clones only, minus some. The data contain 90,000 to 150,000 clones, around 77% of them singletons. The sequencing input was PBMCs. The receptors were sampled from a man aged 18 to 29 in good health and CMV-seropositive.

CDR3 amino acids: CARLTGVADSNQPQHF. The DNA for the CDR3 is TGTGCCAGGTTGACAGGGGTCGCCGATAGCAATCAGCCCCAGCATTTT. This sequence joins TRBV6-6 and TRBJ1-5; TRBD1 agrees at 8 bases. Germline CDR1 MNHNY, CDR2 SVGAGI (reference sequence). There are 16 residues in the CDR3. Trimming took 9 bases from V and 0 from J; bases not matched to a gene: 10.

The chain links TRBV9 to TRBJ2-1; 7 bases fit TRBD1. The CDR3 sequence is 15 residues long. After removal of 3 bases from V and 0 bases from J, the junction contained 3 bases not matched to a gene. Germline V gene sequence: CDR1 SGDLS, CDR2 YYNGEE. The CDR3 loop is CASSAQGSSYNEQFF. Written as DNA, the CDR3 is TGTGCCAGCAGCGCACAGGGGAGCTCCTACAATGAGCAGTTCTTC.